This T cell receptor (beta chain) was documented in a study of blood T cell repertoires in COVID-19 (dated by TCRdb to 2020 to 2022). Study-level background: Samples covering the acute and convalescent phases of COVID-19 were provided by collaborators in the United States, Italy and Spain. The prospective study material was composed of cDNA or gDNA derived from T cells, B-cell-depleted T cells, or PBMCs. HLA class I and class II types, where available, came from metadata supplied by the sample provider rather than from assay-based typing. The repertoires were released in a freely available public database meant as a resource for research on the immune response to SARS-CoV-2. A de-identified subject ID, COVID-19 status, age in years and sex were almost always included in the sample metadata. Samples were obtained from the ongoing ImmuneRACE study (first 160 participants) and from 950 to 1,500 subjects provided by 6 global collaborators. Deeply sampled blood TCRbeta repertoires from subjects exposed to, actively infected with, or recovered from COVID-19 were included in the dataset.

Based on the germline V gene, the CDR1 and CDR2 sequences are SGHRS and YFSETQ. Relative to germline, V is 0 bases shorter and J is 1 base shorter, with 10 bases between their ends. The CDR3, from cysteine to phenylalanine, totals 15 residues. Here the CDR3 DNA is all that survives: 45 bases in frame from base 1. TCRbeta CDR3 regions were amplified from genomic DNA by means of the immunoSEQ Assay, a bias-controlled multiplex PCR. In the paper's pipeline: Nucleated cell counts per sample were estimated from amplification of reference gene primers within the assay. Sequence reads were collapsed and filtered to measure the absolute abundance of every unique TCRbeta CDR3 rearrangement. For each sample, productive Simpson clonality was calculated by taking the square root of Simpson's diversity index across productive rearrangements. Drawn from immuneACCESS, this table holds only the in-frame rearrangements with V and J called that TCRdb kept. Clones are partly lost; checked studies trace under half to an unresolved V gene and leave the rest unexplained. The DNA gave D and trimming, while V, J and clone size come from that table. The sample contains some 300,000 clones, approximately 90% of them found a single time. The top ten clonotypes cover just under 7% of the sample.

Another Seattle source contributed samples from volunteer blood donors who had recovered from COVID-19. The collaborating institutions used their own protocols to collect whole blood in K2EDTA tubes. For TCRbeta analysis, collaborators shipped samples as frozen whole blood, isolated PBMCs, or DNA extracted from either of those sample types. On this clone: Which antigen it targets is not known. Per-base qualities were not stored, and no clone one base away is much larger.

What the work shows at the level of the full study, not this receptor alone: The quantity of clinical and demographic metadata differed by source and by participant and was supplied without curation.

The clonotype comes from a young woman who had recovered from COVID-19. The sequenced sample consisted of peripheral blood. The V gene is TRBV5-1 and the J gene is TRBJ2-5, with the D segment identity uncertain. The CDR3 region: CASSLDKAGQETQYF. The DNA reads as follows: TGCGCCAGCAGCTTGGACAAGGCAGGCCAAGAGACCCAGTACTTC.